These 20 T cell receptor beta chains were all obtained from the same sample, sequenced in a study of T cells after yellow fever vaccination. TCRdb called the 5' RACE reads again in MiXCR, with one record for every CDR3 protein. Counted here are about 580,000 distinct CDR3 sequences, roughly a sixth occurring once; the ten biggest clones make up 17%. The sequencing used PBMCs, collected less than 6 days after the first yellow fever vaccination. The origin of the receptors is a man in his late teens or twenties who received the YFV17D yellow fever vaccine.

This clonotype was seen a handful of times. The chain couples TRBV20-1 to TRBJ2-3, with D perhaps matching TRBD2 (6 bases). The CDR3 has 17 amino acids. The ends were cut back, 1 base at V and 2 bases at J, with 19 bases in the middle. CDR1 and CDR2 (germline): DFQATT, SNEGSKA (reference sequence). The CDR3 bases are TGCAGTGCTAGAGTTTCTTGGGGGGACCTTTTCACAGATACGCAGTATTTT. Protein: CSARVSWGDLFTDTQYF.

The chain's CDR3 is CASSFEYSETQYF. In DNA, the CDR3 is TGTGCCAGCAGCTTTGAGTATTCGGAGACCCAGTACTTC. This sequence joins TRBV7-8 and TRBJ2-5; D not certain. Trimming shortened V by 3 bases and J by 5 bases, and 10 bases separated the two germline ends. CDR1 and CDR2 (germline): SGHVS, FQNEAQ. The CDR3 consists of 13 residues.

Only one count was recorded for this clonotype. The chain couples TRBV20-1 to TRBJ2-7, with D perhaps matching TRBD1 or TRBD2 (7 bases each). This CDR3 spans 12 amino acids. CDR1 is DFQATT and CDR2 is SNEGSKA in the germline V gene (reference sequence). The CDR3: CSTSERDREQYV. The DNA for the CDR3 is TGCAGTACTAGCGAGCGGGACAGAGAGCAGTACGTC.

The rearrangement joins TRBV24-1 to TRBJ2-1, with TRBD1 identical over 9 bases. Germline assignment: CDR1 KGHDR and CDR2 SFDVKD. CDR3 length: 15 amino acids. V gave up 4 bases and J gave up 5 bases; unmatched junction bases: 5. CDR3 protein: CATSEYRDRDNEQFF. CDR3 nucleotide sequence: TGTGCCACCAGTGAGTACCGGGACAGGGACAATGAGCAGTTCTTC.

This clonotype has just one count. The chain joins TRBV6-5 to TRBJ2-3; no reliable D call. Germline V gene lookup returns CDR1 MNHEY and CDR2 SVGAGI. The CDR3 contains 16 residues. V lost 2 bases to trimming and J lost 0 bases, with 12 bases between them. CDR3 sequence reads: CASSYRSILSTDTQYF. Written as DNA, the CDR3 is TGTGCCAGCAGTTACAGGTCTATCCTTAGCACAGATACGCAGTATTTT.

This clonotype was picked up a small number of times. The V and J genes are TRBV20-1 and TRBJ2-7; 11 bases fit TRBD2. V lost 3 bases, J lost 6 bases, and 7 bases stayed unmatched. The CDR3 totals 14 residues. Germline V gene sequence: CDR1 DFQATT, CDR2 SNEGSKA (reference sequence). The CDR3 is CSARDSGGASEQYV. CDR3 nucleotide sequence: TGCAGTGCTAGGGATAGCGGGGGGGCTTCCGAGCAGTACGTC.

The J gene is TRBJ2-3, the V gene TRBV7-3; D not certain. The length of the CDR3 is 15 residues. V lost 2 bases, J lost 2 bases, and 11 bases lay in between. Germline V gene sequence: CDR1 SGHTA, CDR2 FQGTGA. CDR3: CASSLLSYFTDTQYF. The CDR3 bases are TGTGCCAGCAGCTTACTCTCTTACTTCACAGATACGCAGTATTTT. Together with reference TRBV7-3 and TRBJ2-3, the CDR3 gives the full variable domain: GAGVSQTPSNKVTEKGKYVELRCDPISGHTALYWYRQSLGQGPEFLIYFQGTGAADDSGLPNDRFFAVRPEGSVSTLKIQRTERGDSAVYLCASSLLSYFTDTQYFGPGTRLTVL.

This clonotype has only a few counts. The J gene is TRBJ2-1, the V gene TRBV5-1, with a weak D call TRBD2 (5 bases). Between the trimmed V and J ends, which lost 0 bases and 6 bases, there was a span of 13 bases. Germline lookup yields CDR1 SGHRS and CDR2 YFSETQ. CDR3 length equals 15 residues. The CDR3 sequence is CASSLDGGLRNEQFF. CDR3 DNA sequence: TGCGCCAGCAGCTTGGATGGAGGTTTGCGCAATGAGCAGTTCTTC. Full variable domain (remainder filled in from reference TRBV5-1 and TRBJ2-1): KAGVTQTPRYLIKTRGQQVTLSCSPISGHRSVSWYQQTPGQGLQFLFEYFSETQRNKGNFPGRFSGRQFSNSRSEMNVSTLELGDSALYLCASSLDGGLRNEQFFGPGTRLTVL.

As for this clonotype: One junction end disagrees with the germline gene, perhaps due to a read error. The chain links TRBV5-1 to TRBJ1-3; 7 nucleotides match TRBD1. Germline values: CDR1 SGHRS, CDR2 YFSETQ. CDR3 length equals 15 residues. The CDR3 here is CASNLGDRAGNTIYF. The CDR3 bases are TGCGCCAGCAACTTGGGAGACAGGGCTGGAAACACCATATATTTT.

This rearrangement joins TRBV20-1 to TRBJ1-1, with 11 bases matching TRBD1. From germline, CDR1 is DFQATT and CDR2 SNEGSKA (reference sequence). V was clipped by 6 bases and J by 8 bases; unmatched bases: 5. CDR3 length: 12 residues. CDR3 nucleotides: TGCAGTGCCACGGGACAGGGGGAAGAAGCTTTCTTT. Translation: CSATGQGEEAFF.

The table lists this clonotype with a few counts. The V and J genes are TRBV5-1 and TRBJ2-7; 10 bases are shared with TRBD2. CDR3 length: 15 residues. J was trimmed by 7 bases and V by 2 bases; bases with no gene match: 9. The V gene's germline CDR1 is SGHRS and CDR2 YFSETQ. CDR3 protein: CASSLLAGITSEQYF. The DNA for the CDR3 is TGCGCCAGCAGCTTACTAGCGGGGATAACCTCGGAGCAGTACTTC.

This clonotype showed up just a few times. The chain has TRBV20-1 and TRBJ2-7; D possibly corresponds to TRBD1 (5 bases). The CDR3 has 14 amino acids. Trimming shortened V by 3 bases and J by 1 base, and 13 bases separated the two germline ends. Germline loops: CDR1 DFQATT, CDR2 SNEGSKA (reference sequence). The CDR3 DNA reads TGCAGTGCTAGTGCTCTCAAGGGGTCCTACGAGCAGTACGTC. Its protein product is CSASALKGSYEQYV.

CDR3 region: CASSIGAGDSYEQYV. The CDR3 DNA reads TGTGCCAGTAGTATAGGAGCGGGGGACTCCTACGAGCAGTACGTC. This chain joins TRBV19 and TRBJ2-7, with 8 bases that match TRBD2. Germline CDR1 LNHDA, CDR2 SQIVND (reference sequence). The J segment lost 0 bases and the V segment lost 1 base, leaving 2 bases of the junction unmatched. The CDR3 is made up of 15 amino acids.

This clonotype was recorded many times. The chain is built from TRBV9 and TRBJ2-5; D is undetermined. CDR1 and CDR2 (germline): SGDLS, YYNGEE. V was cut by 0 bases and J by 4 bases, with 10 bases left in between. The CDR3 runs 14 residues. The CDR3, as DNA: TGTGCCAGCAGCGTAGGTGGGGTTCCAGAGACCCAGTACTTC. Protein: CASSVGGVPETQYF.

This clonotype showed up just a few times. Written as DNA, the CDR3 is TGTGCCAGCAGCTCGACGGGACAGGGATCCTACGAGCAGTACGTC. Encoded protein: CASSSTGQGSYEQYV. The genes are TRBV7-2 and TRBJ2-7, with 9 bases fitting TRBD1. This CDR3 contains 15 residues. The V segment lost 4 bases and the J segment 1 base; nucleotides outside the gene matches: 5. Germline loops: CDR1 SGHTA, CDR2 FQGNSA.

This clonotype was detected ten times or more. This sequence joins TRBV4-2 and TRBJ2-3; 8 bases line up with TRBD1. Germline values: CDR1 LGHNA, CDR2 YNFKEQ. CDR3 length: 17 amino acids. After removal of 2 bases from V and 2 bases from J, the junction contained 9 bases not matched to a gene. This chain's CDR3 is CASSQLETGDNTDTQYF. The CDR3 DNA follows: TGTGCCAGCAGCCAACTCGAGACAGGGGATAACACAGATACGCAGTATTTT.

This clonotype occurred a few times. The DNA of the CDR3 is TGTGCCAGCAGCGTATATTGGGGCAATCAGCCCCAGCATTTT. Encoded protein: CASSVYWGNQPQHF. J is TRBJ1-5 and V is TRBV5-6; D is ambiguous. The CDR3 loop spans 14 amino acids. CDR1 is SGHDT and CDR2 is YYEEEE in the germline V gene. V was trimmed by 4 bases and J by 2 bases, leaving 10 bases between them.

J is TRBJ2-3 and V is TRBV5-1; possible D gene TRBD1, 5 bases. Per the germline V gene, CDR1 is SGHRS and CDR2 is YFSETQ. The CDR3 has 14 amino acids. V was trimmed by 1 base and J by 2 bases, leaving 8 bases between them. CDR3 protein: CASSLQGPTDTQYF. The CDR3 DNA sequence: TGCGCCAGCAGCTTGCAGGGCCCCACAGATACGCAGTATTTT.

The J gene is TRBJ2-3, the V gene TRBV5-1, with 9 bases fitting TRBD1. Unmatched junction bases numbered 10, after V lost 4 bases and J lost 1 base. The CDR3 consists of 17 residues. Germline CDR1 SGHRS, CDR2 YFSETQ. The CDR3 region has the DNA TGCGCCAGCAGCACGGGGACAGGGATTATGGGCACAGATACGCAGTATTTT. This gives the protein CASSTGTGIMGTDTQYF.

Regarding this clonotype: A read error may explain this, as a much larger clone is one base away. Lacking the conserved final phenylalanine or tryptophan, this CDR3 likely reflects a read error. This chain's CDR3 is CASSFGDRSGANVLTS. In nucleotides, the CDR3 is TGCGCCAGCAGCTTTGGAGACCGCTCTGGGGCCAACGTCCTGACTTCC. J is TRBJ2-6 and V is TRBV5-1; D remains unclear. Germline V gives CDR1 SGHRS, CDR2 YFSETQ. Between the trimmed V and J ends, which lost 2 bases and 0 bases, there was a span of 9 bases. The CDR3 contains 16 residues.